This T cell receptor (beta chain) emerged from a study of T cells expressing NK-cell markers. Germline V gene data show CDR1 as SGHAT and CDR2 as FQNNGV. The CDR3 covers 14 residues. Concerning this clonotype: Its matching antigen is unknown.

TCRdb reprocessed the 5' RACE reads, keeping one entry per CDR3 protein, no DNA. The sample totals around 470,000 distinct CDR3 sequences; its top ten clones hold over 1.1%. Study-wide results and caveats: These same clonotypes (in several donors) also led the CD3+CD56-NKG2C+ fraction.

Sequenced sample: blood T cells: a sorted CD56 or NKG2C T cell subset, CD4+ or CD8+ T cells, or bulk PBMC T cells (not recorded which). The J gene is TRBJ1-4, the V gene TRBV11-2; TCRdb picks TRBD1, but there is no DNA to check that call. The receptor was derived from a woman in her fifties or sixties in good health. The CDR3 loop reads CASSPGGGGEKLFF.